Following are 19 T cell receptor beta chains from one sample sequenced in a study of shared clonotypes between healthy human individuals. Data came from immunoSEQ multiplex PCR; TCRdb stores just in-frame clones and leaves some out. This table has some 2.3 million clones, just over 90% appearing once. The sample taken for sequencing was naive CD4+ T cells from PBMCs. Subset given: CD45RA+ positively selected. These receptors originate from a man between 18 and 35 years old in good health. Some clones in this sample may be carry-over from other donors' samples.

The chain couples TRBV6-1 to TRBJ2-1; 13 bases match TRBD2. The V gene's germline CDR1 is MNHNS and CDR2 SASEGT. The ends lost 6 bases at V and 6 bases at J; junction bases unmatched: 5. The CDR3 covers 15 residues. In DNA form, the CDR3 reads TGTGCCAGCAGGGACGGACTAGCGGGAGTCAATGAGCAGTTCTTC. Amino acid sequence: CASRDGLAGVNEQFF.

The chain is built from TRBV5-1 and TRBJ2-1, with D perhaps TRBD2 (5 bases). The CDR3 runs 13 residues. Trimming shortened V by 0 bases and J by 8 bases, and 9 bases separated the two germline ends. CDR1 SGHRS and CDR2 YFSETQ come from the germline V gene. The CDR3 nucleotides read TGCGCCAGCAGCTTGGCCGTGGAGGATGAGCAGTTCTTC. This gives the protein CASSLAVEDEQFF.

This clone was seen just once. CDR3 residues: CASSRRDGGGQETQYF. The CDR3 DNA follows: TGTGCCAGCAGCCGGAGGGATGGGGGCGGACAAGAGACCCAGTACTTC. The chain has TRBV5-4 and TRBJ2-5; the D call may be TRBD1 or TRBD2 (6 bases each). The CDR3 is made up of 16 amino acids. The ends were cut back, 4 bases at V and 2 bases at J, with 18 bases in the middle. Per germline, CDR1 SGHNT and CDR2 YYREEE (reference sequence).

This chain links TRBV4-1 with TRBJ1-4; D gene ambiguous. The germline V and J ends were trimmed by 0 bases and 4 bases, with 18 bases remaining between them. The CDR3 runs to 18 residues. Germline V gene data show CDR1 as MGHRA and CDR2 as YSYEKL. The CDR3 loop is CASSQDRRYMAFNEKLFF. DNA for the CDR3: TGCGCCAGCAGCCAAGATCGGAGGTATATGGCATTTAATGAAAAACTGTTTTTT.

The sample holds one count of this clone. This chain links TRBV7-2 with TRBJ1-1, with D tentatively TRBD1 (5 bases). Germline CDR1 and CDR2: SGHTA and FQGNSA. V was trimmed by 1 base and J by 4 bases, leaving 13 bases between them. The CDR3 spans 15 residues. CDR3 residues: CASSLVRQGGTEAFF. CDR3 bases: TGTGCCAGCAGCTTAGTTCGGCAGGGTGGCACTGAAGCTTTCTTT.

The V and J genes are TRBV4-3 and TRBJ1-2; 11 bases agree with TRBD1. Looked up from germline, CDR1 is LGHNA and CDR2 is YSLEER. With V trimmed by 3 bases and J by 4 bases, 4 bases remained unmatched. This CDR3 region has 15 residues. For the CDR3, the DNA is TGCGCCAGCAGCCAGGACAGGGGGCACGGCTATGGCTACACCTTC. Its protein is CASSQDRGHGYGYTF.

As concerns this clone: The same CDR3 can be traced to other DNA sequences in this sample. V and J are TRBV11-2 and TRBJ1-1; D gene ambiguous. The germline V gene encodes CDR1 SGHAT and CDR2 FQNNGV. CDR3 size: 13 residues. V was trimmed by 0 bases and J by 2 bases, leaving 4 bases between them. CDR3 protein: CASSLEVNTEAFF. The CDR3 DNA follows: TGTGCCAGCAGCTTAGAGGTCAACACTGAAGCTTTCTTT.

The CDR3 loop is CASSSASGRQFF. In nucleotides, the CDR3 is TGTGCCAGCAGCTCGGCTAGCGGGAGGCAGTTCTTC. The V and J genes are TRBV7-7 and TRBJ2-1, with 10 positions matching TRBD2. The CDR3 runs to 12 residues. Germline values: CDR1 SSHAT, CDR2 FNYEAQ (reference sequence). V shed 4 bases, J shed 12 bases, and the junction held 3 bases outside the gene matches.

The genes are TRBV30 and TRBJ1-3; D call uncertain. This CDR3 contains 14 residues. V dropped 5 bases and J dropped 2 bases, with 13 bases sitting between them. Germline CDR1 reads GTSNPN; CDR2 reads SVGIG (reference sequence). In DNA, the CDR3 is TGTGCCTGGGTTGGGGATCTGGCTGGAAACACCATATATTTT. Its protein is CAWVGDLAGNTIYF.

The genes are TRBV19 and TRBJ2-7; TRBD1 matches at 10 bases. The ends lost 4 bases at V and 4 bases at J; junction bases unmatched: 7. Germline V lookup: CDR1 LNHDA, CDR2 SQIVND (reference sequence). CDR3 length: 15 amino acids. The CDR3 region has the DNA TGTGCCAGTAGTAGGATCGGGACAGGGGCTTACGAGCAGTACTTC. It yields the protein CASSRIGTGAYEQYF.

This rearrangement joins TRBV9 to TRBJ2-1; 7 bases fit TRBD2. This CDR3 has 13 amino acids. Losses at the gene ends were 3 bases for V and 9 bases for J; bases not matched to a gene: 6. Per the germline V gene, CDR1 is SGDLS and CDR2 is YYNGEE. In DNA form, the CDR3 reads TGTGCCAGCAGCGAGCGACTAGCAGGTGAGCAGTTCTTC. It codes for CASSERLAGEQFF. Using reference TRBV9 and TRBJ2-1 for the parts outside the CDR3, the full variable domain is DSGVTQTPKHLITATGQRVTLRCSPRSGDLSVYWYQQSLDQGLQFLIQYYNGEERAKGNILERFSAQQFPDLHSELNLSSLELGDSALYFCASSERLAGEQFFGPGTRLTVL.

This clone was seen only once. This chain uses TRBV10-3 with TRBJ1-2, with 9 positions matching TRBD1. V dropped 4 bases and J dropped 7; count of bases not matched to a gene: 7. The CDR3 length is 14 residues. Germline assignment: CDR1 ENHRY and CDR2 SYGVKD. The DNA of the CDR3 is TGTGCCATCAGTGTGTCAGGGACAGGGTCTGGCTACACCTTC. The encoded protein is CAISVSGTGSGYTF.

The rearrangement links TRBV19 to TRBJ2-2, with 7 bases identical to TRBD2. The CDR3 runs 15 residues. V trimming: 7 bases; J trimming: 6 bases; junction bases outside the gene matches: 11. The germline V gene has CDR1 LNHDA and CDR2 SQIVND (reference sequence). As DNA, the CDR3 is TGTGCCAGTATCTCCCGGGGGGTACGGGCCGGGGAGCTGTTTTTT. Translating it yields CASISRGVRAGELFF.

This clone was detected a few times. The chain carries TRBV7-9 and TRBJ2-1, with TRBD2 matching 8 bases. V lost 5 bases, J lost 0 bases, and 6 bases stayed unmatched. Germline assignment: CDR1 SEHNR and CDR2 FQNEAQ (reference sequence). The CDR3 has 16 residues. As DNA, the CDR3 is TGTGCCAGCAGCCGACTAGCGCCTACCTCCTACAATGAGCAGTTCTTC. Residues: CASSRLAPTSYNEQFF.

The sample holds one count of this clone. V usage is TRBV7-3 and J usage is TRBJ2-2, with D perhaps matching TRBD1 or TRBD2 (5 bases each). The V end lost 5 bases, the J end lost 4 bases, and 20 bases lay between the germline ends. The CDR3 totals 17 residues. Germline V gene sequence: CDR1 SGHTA, CDR2 FQGTGA. DNA for the CDR3: TGTGCCAGCAGCCCACCGGGGACCGGCGGAGGCACCGGGGAGCTGTTTTTT. Protein: CASSPPGTGGGTGELFF.

The chain carries TRBV6-1 and TRBJ2-7; 7 positions match TRBD2. The CDR3 contains 13 residues. V lost 7 bases to trimming and J lost 3 bases; unmatched junction nucleotides: 6. Germline-derived CDR1 and CDR2 are MNHNS and SASEGT. This CDR3 reads CASTTRGNYEQYF. The DNA for the CDR3 is TGTGCCAGCACTACGCGGGGGAACTACGAGCAGTACTTC.

This chain uses TRBV20-1 with TRBJ2-5; maybe TRBD1 (5 bases). CDR1 and CDR2 (germline): DFQATT, SNEGSKA (reference sequence). The ends were cut back, 6 bases at V and 2 bases at J, with 7 bases in the middle. The CDR3 has 11 amino acids. CDR3 coding DNA: TGCAGTGCGTGGACACAAGAGACCCAGTACTTC. Translation: CSAWTQETQYF.

The CDR3 bases are TGTGCCAGTAGCTCGCCCGGAAGTCGACAAGGCGACTATGGCTACACCTTC. It yields the protein CASSSPGSRQGDYGYTF. The chain has TRBV19 and TRBJ1-2; D not resolved. CDR3 size: 17 residues. Germline CDR1 reads LNHDA; CDR2 reads SQIVND (reference sequence). The V end was cut by 6 bases, the J end by 3 bases, with 23 bases between.

V is TRBV29-1 and J is TRBJ2-3; unclear D gene. The V gene lost 6 bases and the J gene lost 1 base, with 14 bases spanning the gap. Germline V gene lookup returns CDR1 SQVTM and CDR2 ANQGSEA. The CDR3 length is 14 residues. The CDR3 protein is CSVGGPSGTDTQYF. The CDR3 nucleotides are TGCAGCGTGGGCGGACCATCCGGCACAGATACGCAGTATTTT.